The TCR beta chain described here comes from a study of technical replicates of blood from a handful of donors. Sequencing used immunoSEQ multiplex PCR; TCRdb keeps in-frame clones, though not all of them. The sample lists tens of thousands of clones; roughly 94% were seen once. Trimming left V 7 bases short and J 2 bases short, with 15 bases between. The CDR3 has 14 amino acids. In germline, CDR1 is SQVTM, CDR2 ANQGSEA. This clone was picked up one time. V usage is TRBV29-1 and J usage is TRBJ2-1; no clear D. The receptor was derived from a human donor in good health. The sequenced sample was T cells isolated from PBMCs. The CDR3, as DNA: TGCAGCGCCCGCCGAGCTGCCGCCTACAATGAGCAGTTCTTC. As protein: CSARRAAAYNEQFF.